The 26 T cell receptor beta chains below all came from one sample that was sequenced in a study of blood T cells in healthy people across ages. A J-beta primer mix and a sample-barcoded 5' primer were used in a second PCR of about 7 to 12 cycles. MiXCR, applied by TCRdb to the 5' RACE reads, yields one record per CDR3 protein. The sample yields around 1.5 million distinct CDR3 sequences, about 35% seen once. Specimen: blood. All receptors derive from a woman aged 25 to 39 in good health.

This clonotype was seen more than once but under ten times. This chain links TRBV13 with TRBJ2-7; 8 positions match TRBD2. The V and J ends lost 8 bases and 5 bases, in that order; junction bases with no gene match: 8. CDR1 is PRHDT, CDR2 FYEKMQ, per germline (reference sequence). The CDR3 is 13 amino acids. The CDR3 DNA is TGTGCCAGCCGCTCGGGGGGGAGGAACGAGCAGTACTTC. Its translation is CASRSGGRNEQYF.

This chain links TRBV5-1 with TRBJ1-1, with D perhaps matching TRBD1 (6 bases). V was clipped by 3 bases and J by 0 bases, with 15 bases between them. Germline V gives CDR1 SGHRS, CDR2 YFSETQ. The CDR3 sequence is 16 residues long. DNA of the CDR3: TGCGCCAGCAGCTGGGAGGGTGGGGGCATGAACACTGAAGCTTTCTTT. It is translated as CASSWEGGGMNTEAFF.

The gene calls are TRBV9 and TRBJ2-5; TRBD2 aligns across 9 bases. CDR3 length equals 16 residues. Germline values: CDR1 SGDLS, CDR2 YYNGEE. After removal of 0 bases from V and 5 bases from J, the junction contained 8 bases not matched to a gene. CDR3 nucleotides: TGTGCCAGCAGCGTAGGAGGCGGGGGGGCCTGGGAGACCCAGTACTTC. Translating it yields CASSVGGGGAWETQYF.

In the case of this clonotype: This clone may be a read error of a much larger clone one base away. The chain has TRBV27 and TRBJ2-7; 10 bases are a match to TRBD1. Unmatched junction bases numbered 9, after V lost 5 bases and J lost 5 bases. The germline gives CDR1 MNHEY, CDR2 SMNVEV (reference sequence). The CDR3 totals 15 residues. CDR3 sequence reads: CASSPRGTGADEQYF. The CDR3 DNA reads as TGTGCCAGCAGTCCACGAGGGACAGGGGCGGACGAGCAGTACTTC.

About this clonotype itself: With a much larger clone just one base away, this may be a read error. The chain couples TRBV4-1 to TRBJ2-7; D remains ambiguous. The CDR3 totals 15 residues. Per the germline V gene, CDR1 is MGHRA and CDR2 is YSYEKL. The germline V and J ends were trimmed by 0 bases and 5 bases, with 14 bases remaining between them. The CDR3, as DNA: TGCGCCAGCAGCCAAGAGGCCCCACCGGCCCACGAGCAGTACTTC. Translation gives CASSQEAPPAHEQYF.

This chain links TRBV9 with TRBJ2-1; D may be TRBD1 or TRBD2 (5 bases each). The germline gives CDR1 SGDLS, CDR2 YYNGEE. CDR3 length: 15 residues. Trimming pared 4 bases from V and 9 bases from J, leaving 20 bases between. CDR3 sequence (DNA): TGTGCCAGCAGCATGTTTCCGGGGCCTCCCGGTGAGCAGTTCTTC. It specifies CASSMFPGPPGEQFF.

The CDR3 DNA follows: TGTGCCAGCAGTTTAGCGCTCCGCCAAATGGGGTTTGGTTCGAGCTCCTATAATTCACCCCTCCACTTT. It encodes CASSLALRQMGFGSSSYNSPLHF. The chain uses TRBV12-3 or TRBV12-4 and TRBJ1-6, with no clear D. Trimming cost V 0 bases and J 0 bases, with 27 bases left between them. The CDR3 runs 23 residues.

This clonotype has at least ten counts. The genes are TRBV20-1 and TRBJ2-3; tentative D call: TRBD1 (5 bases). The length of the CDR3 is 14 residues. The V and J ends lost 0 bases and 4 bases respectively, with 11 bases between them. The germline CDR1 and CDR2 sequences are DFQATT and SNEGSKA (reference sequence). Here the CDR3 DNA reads TGCAGTGCTAGAGATTCATGGGGCGCAGATACGCAGTATTTT. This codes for CSARDSWGADTQYF.

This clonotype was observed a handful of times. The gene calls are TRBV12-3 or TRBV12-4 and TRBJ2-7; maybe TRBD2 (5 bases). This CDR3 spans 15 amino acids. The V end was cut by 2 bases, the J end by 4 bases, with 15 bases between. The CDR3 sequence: CASSLFGESMYEQYF. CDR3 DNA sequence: TGTGCCAGCAGTTTATTCGGGGAGTCGATGTACGAGCAGTACTTC.

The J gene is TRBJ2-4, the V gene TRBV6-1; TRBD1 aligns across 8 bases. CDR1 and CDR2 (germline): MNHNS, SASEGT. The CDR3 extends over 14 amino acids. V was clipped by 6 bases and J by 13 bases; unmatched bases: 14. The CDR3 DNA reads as TGTGCCAGCAGGTCCGGGACAGGATCAGTTAAGCAGTACTTC. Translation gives CASRSGTGSVKQYF.

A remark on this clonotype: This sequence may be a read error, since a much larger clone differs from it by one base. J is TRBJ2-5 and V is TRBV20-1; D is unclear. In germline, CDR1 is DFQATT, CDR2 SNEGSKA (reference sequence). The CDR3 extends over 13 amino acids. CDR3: CSARIPPQETRYF. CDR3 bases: TGCAGTGCTAGAATTCCGCCACAAGAGACCCGGTACTTC.

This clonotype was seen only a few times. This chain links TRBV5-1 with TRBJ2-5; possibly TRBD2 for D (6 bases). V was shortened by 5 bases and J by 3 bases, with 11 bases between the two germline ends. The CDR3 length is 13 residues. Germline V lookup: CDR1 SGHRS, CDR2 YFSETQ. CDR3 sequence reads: CASREGLKETQYF. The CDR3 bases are TGCGCCAGCAGGGAGGGGCTTAAAGAGACCCAGTACTTC. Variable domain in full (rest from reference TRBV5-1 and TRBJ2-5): KAGVTQTPRYLIKTRGQQVTLSCSPISGHRSVSWYQQTPGQGLQFLFEYFSETQRNKGNFPGRFSGRQFSNSRSEMNVSTLELGDSALYLCASREGLKETQYFGPGTRLLVL.

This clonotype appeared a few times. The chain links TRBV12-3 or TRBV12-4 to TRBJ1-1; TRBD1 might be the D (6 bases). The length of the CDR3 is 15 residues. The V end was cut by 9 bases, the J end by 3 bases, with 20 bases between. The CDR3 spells CASRGVYLGDTEAFF. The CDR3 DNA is TGTGCCAGTAGGGGGGTCTACTTGGGGGACACTGAAGCTTTCTTT.

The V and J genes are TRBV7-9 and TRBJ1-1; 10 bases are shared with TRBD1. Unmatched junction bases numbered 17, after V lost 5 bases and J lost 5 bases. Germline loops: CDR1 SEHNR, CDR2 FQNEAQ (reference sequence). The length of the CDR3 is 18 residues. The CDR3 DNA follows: TGTGCCAGCAGCGCGGTAAGGCTAGACAGACAGGGGGCAACTGAAGCTTTCTTT. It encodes CASSAVRLDRQGATEAFF. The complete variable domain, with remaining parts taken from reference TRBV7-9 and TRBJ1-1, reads DTGVSQNPRHKITKRGQNVTFRCDPISEHNRLYWYRQTLGQGPEFLTYFQNEAQLEKSRLLSDRFSAERPKGSFSTLEIQRTEQGDSAMYLCASSAVRLDRQGATEAFFGQGTRLTVV.

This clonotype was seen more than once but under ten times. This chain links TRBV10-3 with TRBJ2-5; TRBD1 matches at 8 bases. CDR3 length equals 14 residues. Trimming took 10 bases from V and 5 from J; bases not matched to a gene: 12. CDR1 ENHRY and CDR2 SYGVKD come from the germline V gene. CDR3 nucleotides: TGTGCCACCTTGACGGACAGGGCAGGCGAGACCCAGTACTTC. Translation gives CATLTDRAGETQYF.

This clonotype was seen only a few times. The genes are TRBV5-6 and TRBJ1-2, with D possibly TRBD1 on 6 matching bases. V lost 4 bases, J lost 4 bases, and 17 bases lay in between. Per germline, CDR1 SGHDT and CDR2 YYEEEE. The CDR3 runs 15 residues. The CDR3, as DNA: TGTGCCAGCAGCCCCGGGACACTCAAGGGCTATGGCTACACCTTC. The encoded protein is CASSPGTLKGYGYTF.

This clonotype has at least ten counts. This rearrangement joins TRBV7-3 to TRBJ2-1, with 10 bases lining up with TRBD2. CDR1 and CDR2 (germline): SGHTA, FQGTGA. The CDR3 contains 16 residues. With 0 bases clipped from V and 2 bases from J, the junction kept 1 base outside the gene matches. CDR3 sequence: CASSLTLAGAYNEQFF. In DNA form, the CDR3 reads TGTGCCAGCAGCTTAACTCTAGCGGGAGCCTACAATGAGCAGTTCTTC.

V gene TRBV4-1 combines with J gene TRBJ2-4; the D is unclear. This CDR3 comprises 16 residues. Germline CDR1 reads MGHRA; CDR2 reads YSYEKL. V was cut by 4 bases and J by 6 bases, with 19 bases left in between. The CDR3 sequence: CASSLEDSIFGNIQYF. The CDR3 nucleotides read TGCGCCAGCAGCCTAGAAGATAGTATTTTTGGAAACATTCAGTACTTC.

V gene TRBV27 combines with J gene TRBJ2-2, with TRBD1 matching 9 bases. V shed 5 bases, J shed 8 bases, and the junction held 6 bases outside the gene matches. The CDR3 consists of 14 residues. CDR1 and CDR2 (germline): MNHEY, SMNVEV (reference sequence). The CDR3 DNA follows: TGTGCCAGCAGTCCAGGACAGGGGTTTGGGGAGCTGTTTTTT. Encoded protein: CASSPGQGFGELFF.

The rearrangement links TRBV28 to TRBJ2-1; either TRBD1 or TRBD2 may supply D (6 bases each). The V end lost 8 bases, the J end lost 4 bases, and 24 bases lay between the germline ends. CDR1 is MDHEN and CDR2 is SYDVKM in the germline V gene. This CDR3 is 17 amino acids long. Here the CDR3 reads CASGGSQTGTNYNEQFF. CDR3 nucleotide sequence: TGTGCCAGCGGGGGGAGCCAAACCGGGACAAATTACAATGAGCAGTTCTTC.

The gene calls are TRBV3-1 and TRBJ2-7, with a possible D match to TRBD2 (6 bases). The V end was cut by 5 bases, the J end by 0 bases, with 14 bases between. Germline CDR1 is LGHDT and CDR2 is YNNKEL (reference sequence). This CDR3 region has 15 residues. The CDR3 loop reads CASSSRGTSSYEQYF. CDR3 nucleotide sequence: TGTGCCAGCAGCTCTCGCGGGACTTCCTCCTACGAGCAGTACTTC.

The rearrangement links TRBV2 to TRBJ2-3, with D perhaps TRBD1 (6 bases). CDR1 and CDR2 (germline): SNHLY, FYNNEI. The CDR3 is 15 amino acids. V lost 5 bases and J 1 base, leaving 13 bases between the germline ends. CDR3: CASSKLRGGTDTQYF. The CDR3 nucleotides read TGTGCCAGCAGTAAACTCAGGGGCGGCACAGATACGCAGTATTTT. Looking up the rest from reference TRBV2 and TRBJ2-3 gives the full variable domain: EPEVTQTPSHQVTQMGQEVILRCVPISNHLYFYWYRQILGQKVEFLVSFYNNEISEKSEIFDDQFSVERPDGSNFTLKIRSTKLEDSAMYFCASSKLRGGTDTQYFGPGTRLTVL.

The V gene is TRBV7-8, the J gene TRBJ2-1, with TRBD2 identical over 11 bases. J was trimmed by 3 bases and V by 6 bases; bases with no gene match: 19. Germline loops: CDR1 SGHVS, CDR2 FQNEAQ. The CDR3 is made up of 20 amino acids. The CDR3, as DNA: TGTGCCAGCAGTCCGAGACTAGCGGGAAATGGGGGGTTTCTCTACAATGAGCAGTTCTTC. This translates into CASSPRLAGNGGFLYNEQFF.

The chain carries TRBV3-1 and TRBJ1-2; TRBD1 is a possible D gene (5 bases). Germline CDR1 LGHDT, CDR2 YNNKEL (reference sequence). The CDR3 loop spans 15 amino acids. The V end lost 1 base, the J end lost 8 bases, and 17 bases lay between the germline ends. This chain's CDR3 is CASSQAGGARSGYTF. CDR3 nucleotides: TGTGCCAGCAGCCAAGCTGGTGGGGCCAGAAGCGGCTACACCTTC.

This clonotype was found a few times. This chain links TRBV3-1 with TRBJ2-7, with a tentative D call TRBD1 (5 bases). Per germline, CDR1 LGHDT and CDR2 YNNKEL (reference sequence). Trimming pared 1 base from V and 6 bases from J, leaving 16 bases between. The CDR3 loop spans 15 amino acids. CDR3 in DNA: TGTGCCAGCAGCCAAGGTCCCCTAGGGGTCCTCGAGCAGTACTTC. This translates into CASSQGPLGVLEQYF.

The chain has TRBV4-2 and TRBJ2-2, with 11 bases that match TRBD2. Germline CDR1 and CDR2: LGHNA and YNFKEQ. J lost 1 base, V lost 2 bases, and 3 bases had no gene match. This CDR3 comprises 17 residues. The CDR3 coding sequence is TGTGCCAGCAGCCAACTTGGACTAGCGGGGAACACCGGGGAGCTGTTTTTT. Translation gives CASSQLGLAGNTGELFF.